This T cell receptor (beta chain) was retrieved from a study of identical twins (dated by TCRdb to about 2016). Background for the entire study: The study deep-sequenced TCR alpha and beta repertoires from monozygotic twins, unrelated adults of various ages and cord blood to test whether fetal clonotypes persist. To rule out contamination, replicate twin experiments were performed at different times with different library preparation protocols.

In the germline V gene, CDR1 corresponds to MNHEY and CDR2 to SVGAGI. The CDR3 numbers 15 residues from cysteine through phenylalanine. Of all the DNA, just the CDR3 is kept, 45 bases in frame from base 1. The junction carries 11 bases between V and J, which are trimmed by 0 bases and 4 bases respectively. The paper's findings and limits, for the study overall: Out-of-frame TCR alpha sequences shared between twins showed an excess of low generation-probability sequences compared with coincidental sharing between unrelated individuals. Recombination models systematically underestimated out-of-frame TCR alpha sharing in monozygotic twins but agreed with sharing between unrelated individuals. Because the same donors could not be followed over many years, the conclusions relied on cross-sectional statistical analysis. Invariant T cells such as MAIT and iNKT could partly confound zero-insertion analyses, though diverse VJ usage argued against this for most clonotypes. Fewer insertions were carried by abundant cord blood beta clonotypes, a similar but weaker trend appeared in young adult naive repertoires, and no such trend appeared in memory repertoires. In beta out-of-frame sequences, excess twin sharing was weaker, because having fewer shared sequences lowered the signal-to-noise ratio.

On this clonotype itself: The specificity of this receptor is unknown. The record has no base qualities; no much larger clone is one base away.

The library relied on 5' RACE. Instrument used: Illumina HiSeq 2000. Template switching added a universal primer binding site, and the final cDNA carried a unique molecular identifier that allowed TCR cDNA molecules to be counted accurately. First-strand cDNA for TCR alpha and beta chains was synthesized from specific primers in the conserved constant-segment region. Each cDNA library was double barcoded, with a SMART-Mk sample barcode plus Illumina barcodes, to control for contamination. TruSeq adapter sequences and Illumina sample barcodes were added in two successive PCR steps. Sequencing of the TCR alpha and beta cDNA libraries was done on the Illumina HiSeq platform using custom primers. The authors processed their data as follows. MiGEC processed the raw reads to extract unique molecular identifiers, while MiXCR was used to determine the CDR3 positions. Recombination models were inferred per individual with the repgenHMM and IGoR tools using an EM algorithm. Shared clonotypes were analyzed with the tcR package in R, and sharing was normalized by the product of cloneset sizes. To study raw recombination without the effects of thymic and clonal selection, out-of-frame nonproductive sequences were analyzed. Clones were called with MiXCR by TCRdb after fastp trimmed the public reads at Q25, and only in-frame beta chains were retained. Each CDR3 protein appears once, grouped with its most common genes and DNA. TCRdb, rather than the study authors, made the V and J calls. The sample table contains about 660,000 distinct CDR3 sequences; only one count was recorded for under 9% of them. The leading ten clones occupy approximately 0.89% of the sample.

Every donor was a healthy Caucasian. The twin cohort consisted of three pairs of female monozygotic twins, all aged roughly 18 to 29 years. Peripheral blood mononuclear cells were the source from which RNA for the TCR libraries was isolated. The data were also submitted as part of a second study, on yellow fever vaccine responses in identical twins. As that second study puts it: The authors reported that the T cell response to vaccination in identical twins appeared partly convergent and partly personalized. Focusing on identical twins, the study followed the T cell clones that responded to the vaccine, and did so with precision.

The V gene is TRBV6-5 and the J gene is TRBJ2-3, with the D gene tentatively TRBD1 or TRBD2, based on 6 matching bases in each. The source material was PBMCs. The clonotype comes from a woman between 18 and 30 years old in good health. CDR3 protein: CASSYSPGASDTQYF. Here is the DNA: TGTGCCAGCAGTTACTCGCCGGGGGCCTCAGATACGCAGTATTTT.